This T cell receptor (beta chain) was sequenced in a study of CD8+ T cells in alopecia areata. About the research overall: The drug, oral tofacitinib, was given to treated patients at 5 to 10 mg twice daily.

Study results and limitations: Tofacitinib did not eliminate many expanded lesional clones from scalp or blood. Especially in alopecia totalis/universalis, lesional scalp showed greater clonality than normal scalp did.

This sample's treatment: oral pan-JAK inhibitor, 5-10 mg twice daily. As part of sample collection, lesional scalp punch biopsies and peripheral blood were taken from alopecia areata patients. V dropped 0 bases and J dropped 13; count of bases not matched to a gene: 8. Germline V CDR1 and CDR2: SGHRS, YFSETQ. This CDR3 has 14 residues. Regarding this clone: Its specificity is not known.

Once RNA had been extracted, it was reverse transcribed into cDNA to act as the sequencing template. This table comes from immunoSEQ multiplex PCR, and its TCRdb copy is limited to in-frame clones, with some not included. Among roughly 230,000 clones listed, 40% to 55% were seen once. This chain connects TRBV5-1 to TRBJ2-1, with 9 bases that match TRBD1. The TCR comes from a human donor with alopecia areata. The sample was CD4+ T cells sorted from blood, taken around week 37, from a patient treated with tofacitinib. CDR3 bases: TGCGCCAGCAGCTTGGCCAGACAGGGGGACTTCCAGTTCTTC. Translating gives CASSLARQGDFQFF.